This TCR beta chain was observed in a study of cytomegalovirus exposure and HLA in healthy donors. Regarding the study as a whole: Rare sequences made up most TCRs, while some public TCRs were found in many donors.

PCR was performed using 60 Vbeta and 13 Jbeta primers. Sequenced by immunoSEQ multiplex PCR; TCRdb stores in-frame clones only, minus some. This table holds approximately 130,000 clones, about 9.4% found once. The CDR3 consists of 15 residues. The germline V gene has CDR1 SGHRS and CDR2 YFSETQ. V was shortened by 4 bases and J by 7 bases, with 18 bases between the two germline ends. This clone was picked up a small number of times. Its antigen is unidentified. The sequencing sample was made of PBMCs. The origin of this receptor is a woman aged 40 to 49 in good health and CMV-seropositive. This sequence joins TRBV5-1 and TRBJ2-1, with a possible D match to TRBD2 (7 bases). CDR3: CASSPPRGAWNEQFF. CDR3 DNA sequence: TGCGCCAGCAGCCCCCCCCGGGGGGCTTGGAATGAGCAGTTCTTC.